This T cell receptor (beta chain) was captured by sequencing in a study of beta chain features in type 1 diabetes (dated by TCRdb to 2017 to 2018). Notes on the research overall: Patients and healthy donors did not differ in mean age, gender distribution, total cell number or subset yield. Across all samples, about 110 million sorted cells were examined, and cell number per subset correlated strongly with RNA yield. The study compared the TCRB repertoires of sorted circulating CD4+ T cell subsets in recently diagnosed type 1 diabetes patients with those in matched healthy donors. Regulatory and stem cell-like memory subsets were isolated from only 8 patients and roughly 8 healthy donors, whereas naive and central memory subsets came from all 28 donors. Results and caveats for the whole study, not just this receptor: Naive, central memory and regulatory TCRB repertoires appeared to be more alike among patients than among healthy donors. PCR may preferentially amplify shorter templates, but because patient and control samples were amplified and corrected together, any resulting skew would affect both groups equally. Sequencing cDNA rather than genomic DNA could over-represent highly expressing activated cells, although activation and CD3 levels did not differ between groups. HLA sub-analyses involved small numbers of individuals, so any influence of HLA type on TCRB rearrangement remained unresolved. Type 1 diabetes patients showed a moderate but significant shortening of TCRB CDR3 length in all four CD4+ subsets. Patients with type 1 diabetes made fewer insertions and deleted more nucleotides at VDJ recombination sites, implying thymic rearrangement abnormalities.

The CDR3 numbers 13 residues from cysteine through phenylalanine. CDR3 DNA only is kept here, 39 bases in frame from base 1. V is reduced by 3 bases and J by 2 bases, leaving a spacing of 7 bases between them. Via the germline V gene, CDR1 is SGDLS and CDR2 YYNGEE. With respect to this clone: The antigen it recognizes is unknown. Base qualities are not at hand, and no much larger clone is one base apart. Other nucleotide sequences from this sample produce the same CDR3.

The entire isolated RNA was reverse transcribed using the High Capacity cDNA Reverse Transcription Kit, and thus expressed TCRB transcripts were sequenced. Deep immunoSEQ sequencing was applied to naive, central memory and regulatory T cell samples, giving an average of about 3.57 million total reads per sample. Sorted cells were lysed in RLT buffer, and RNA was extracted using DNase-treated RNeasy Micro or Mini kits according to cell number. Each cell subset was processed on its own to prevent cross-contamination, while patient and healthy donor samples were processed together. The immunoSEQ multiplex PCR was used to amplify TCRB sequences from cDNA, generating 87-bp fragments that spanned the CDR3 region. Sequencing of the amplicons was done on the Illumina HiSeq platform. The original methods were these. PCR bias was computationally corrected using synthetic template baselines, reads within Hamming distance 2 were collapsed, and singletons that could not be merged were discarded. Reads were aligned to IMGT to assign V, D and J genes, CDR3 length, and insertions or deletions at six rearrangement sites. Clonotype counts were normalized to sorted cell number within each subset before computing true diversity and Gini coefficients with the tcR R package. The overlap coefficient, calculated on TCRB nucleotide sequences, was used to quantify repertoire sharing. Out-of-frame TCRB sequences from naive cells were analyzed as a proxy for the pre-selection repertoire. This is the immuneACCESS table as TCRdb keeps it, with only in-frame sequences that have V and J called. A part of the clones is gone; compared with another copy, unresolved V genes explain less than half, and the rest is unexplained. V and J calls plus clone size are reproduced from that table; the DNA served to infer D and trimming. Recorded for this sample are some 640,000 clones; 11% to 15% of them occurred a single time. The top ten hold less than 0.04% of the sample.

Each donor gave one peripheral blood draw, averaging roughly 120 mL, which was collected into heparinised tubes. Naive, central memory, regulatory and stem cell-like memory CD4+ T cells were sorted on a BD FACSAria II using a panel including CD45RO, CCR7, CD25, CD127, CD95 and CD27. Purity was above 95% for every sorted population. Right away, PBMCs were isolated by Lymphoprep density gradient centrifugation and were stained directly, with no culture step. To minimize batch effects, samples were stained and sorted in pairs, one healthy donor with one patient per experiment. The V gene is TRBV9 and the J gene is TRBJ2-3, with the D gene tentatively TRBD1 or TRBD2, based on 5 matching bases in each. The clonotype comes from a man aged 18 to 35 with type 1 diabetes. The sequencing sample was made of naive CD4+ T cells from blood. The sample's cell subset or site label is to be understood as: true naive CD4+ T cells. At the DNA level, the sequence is TGTGCCAGCAGCGGGGGGTCCACAGATACGCAGTATTTT. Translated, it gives CASSGGSTDTQYF.